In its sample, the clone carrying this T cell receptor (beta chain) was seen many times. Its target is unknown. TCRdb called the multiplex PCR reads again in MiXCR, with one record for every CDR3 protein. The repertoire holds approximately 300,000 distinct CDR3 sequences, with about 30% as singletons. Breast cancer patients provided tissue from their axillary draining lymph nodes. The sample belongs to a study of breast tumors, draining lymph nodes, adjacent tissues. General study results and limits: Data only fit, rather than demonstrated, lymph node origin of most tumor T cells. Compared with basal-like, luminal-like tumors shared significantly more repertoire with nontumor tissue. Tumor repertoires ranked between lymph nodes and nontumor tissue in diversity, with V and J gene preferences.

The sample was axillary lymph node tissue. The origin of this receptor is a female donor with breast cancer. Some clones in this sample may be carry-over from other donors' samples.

CDR3 in amino acids: CASSYSNTGGQPQHF. The CDR3 DNA reads TGTGCCAGCAGTTACTCGAATACAGGGGGTCAGCCCCAGCATTTT. This rearrangement joins TRBV6-5 to TRBJ1-5; 8 nucleotides line up with TRBD1. The germline V gene encodes CDR1 MNHEY and CDR2 SVGAGI. After removal of 0 bases from V and 6 bases from J, the junction contained 4 bases not matched to a gene. This CDR3 contains 15 residues.